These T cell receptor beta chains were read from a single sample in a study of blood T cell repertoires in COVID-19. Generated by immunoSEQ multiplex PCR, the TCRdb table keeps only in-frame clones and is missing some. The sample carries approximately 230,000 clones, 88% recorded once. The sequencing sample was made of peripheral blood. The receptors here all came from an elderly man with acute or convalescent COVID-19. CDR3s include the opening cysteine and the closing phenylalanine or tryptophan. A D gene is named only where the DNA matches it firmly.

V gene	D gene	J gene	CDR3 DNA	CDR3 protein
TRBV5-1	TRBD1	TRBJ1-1	TGCGCCAGCAGCCCGGAAGGGGGCTACACTGAAGCTTTCTTT	CASSPEGGYTEAFF
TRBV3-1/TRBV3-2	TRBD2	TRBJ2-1	TGTGCCAGCAGCCGTAGCGGGGGGGGCAATGAGCAGTTCTTC	CASSRSGGGNEQFF
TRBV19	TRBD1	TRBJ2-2	TGTGCCAGTAGGATCGCAGGGGGCGAAGGGGAGCTGTTTTTT	CASRIAGGEGELFF
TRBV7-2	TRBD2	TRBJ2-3	TGTGCCAGCAGCCATGAGACGCCGGGACTAGCGGCGACAGATACGCAGTATTTT	CASSHETPGLAATDTQYF
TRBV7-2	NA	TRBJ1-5	TGTGCCAGCAGCACCAGACATTTCCCGTCTAATCAGCCCCAGCATTTT	CASSTRHFPSNQPQHF
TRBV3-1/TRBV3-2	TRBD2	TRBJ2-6	TGTGCCAGCAGCAAAATGCCCCCTAGCGGGGTCTTGGCTGGGGCCAACGTCCTGACTTTC	CASSKMPPSGVLAGANVLTF
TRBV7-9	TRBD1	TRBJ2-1	TGTGCCAGCAGCTTACAAACAGGGGGTCATGAGCAGTTCTTC	CASSLQTGGHEQFF
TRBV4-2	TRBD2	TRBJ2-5	TGTGCCAGCAGTCCAACGGGGGGGGTATTTAAAGAGACCCAGTACTTC	CASSPTGGVFKETQYF
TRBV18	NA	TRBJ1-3	TGTGCCAGCTCACCTCTGCAGGAATTTGGAAACACCATATATTTT	CASSPLQEFGNTIYF
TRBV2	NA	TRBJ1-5	TGTGCCAGCAGTGGGCCCAGCAATCAGCCCCAGCATTTT	CASSGPSNQPQHF
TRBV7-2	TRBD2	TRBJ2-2	TGTGCCAGCAGCTTAACTAGCGGGAGGACCGGGGAGCTGTTTTTT	CASSLTSGRTGELFF